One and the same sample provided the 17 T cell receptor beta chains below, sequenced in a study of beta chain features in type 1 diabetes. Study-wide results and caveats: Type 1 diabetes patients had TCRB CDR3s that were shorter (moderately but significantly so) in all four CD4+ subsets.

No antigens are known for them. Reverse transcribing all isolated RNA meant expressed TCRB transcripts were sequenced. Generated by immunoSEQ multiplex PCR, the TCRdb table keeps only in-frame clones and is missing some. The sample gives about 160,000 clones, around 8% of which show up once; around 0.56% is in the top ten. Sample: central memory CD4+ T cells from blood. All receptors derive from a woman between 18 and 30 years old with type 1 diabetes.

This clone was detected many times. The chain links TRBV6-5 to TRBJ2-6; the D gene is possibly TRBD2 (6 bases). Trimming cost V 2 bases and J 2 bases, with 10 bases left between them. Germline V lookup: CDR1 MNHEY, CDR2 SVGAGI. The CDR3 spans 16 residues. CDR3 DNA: TGTGCCAGCAGTTACGGAGGGCAGGCTGGGGCCAACGTCCTGACTTTC. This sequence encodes CASSYGGQAGANVLTF.

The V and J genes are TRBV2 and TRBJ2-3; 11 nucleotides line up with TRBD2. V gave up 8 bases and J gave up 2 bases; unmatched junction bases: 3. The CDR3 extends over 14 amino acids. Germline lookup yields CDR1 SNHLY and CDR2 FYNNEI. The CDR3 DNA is TGTGCCAGCCGACTAGCGGGGACCACAGATACGCAGTATTTT. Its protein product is CASRLAGTTDTQYF.

The CDR3 loop reads CSVCWGDNSPLHF. DNA of the CDR3: TGCAGCGTCTGCTGGGGGGATAATTCACCCCTCCACTTT. This sequence joins TRBV29-1 and TRBJ1-6; D is possibly TRBD1 (5 bases). V was trimmed by 6 bases and J by 5 bases, leaving 11 bases between them. The CDR3 loop spans 13 amino acids. Germline values: CDR1 SQVTM, CDR2 ANQGSEA.

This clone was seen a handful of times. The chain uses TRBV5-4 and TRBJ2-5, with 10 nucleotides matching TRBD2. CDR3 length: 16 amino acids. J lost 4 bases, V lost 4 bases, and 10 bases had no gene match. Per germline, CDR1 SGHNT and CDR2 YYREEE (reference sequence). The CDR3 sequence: CASSAKTSGSIETQYF. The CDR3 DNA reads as TGTGCCAGCAGCGCCAAGACTAGCGGGTCGATAGAGACCCAGTACTTC.

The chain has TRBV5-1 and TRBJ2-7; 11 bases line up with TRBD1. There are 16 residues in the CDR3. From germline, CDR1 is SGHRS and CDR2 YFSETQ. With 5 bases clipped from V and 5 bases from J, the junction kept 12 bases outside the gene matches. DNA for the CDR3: TGCGCCAGCAGTATGATTCCCGGGACAGGGGGAAACGAGCAGTACTTC. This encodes CASSMIPGTGGNEQYF.

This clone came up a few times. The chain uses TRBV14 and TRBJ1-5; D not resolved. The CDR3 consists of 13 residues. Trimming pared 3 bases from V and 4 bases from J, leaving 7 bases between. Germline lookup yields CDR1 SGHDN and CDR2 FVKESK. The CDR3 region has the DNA TGTGCCAGCAGCCAGCGTTGGAATCAGCCCCAGCATTTT. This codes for CASSQRWNQPQHF.

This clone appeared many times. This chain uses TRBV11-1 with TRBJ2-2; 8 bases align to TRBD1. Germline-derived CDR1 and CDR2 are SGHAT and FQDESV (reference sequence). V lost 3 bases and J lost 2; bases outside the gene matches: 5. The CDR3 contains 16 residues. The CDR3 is CASSFGGQGNTGELFF. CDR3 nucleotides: TGTGCCAGCAGCTTTGGAGGACAGGGCAACACCGGGGAGCTGTTTTTT.

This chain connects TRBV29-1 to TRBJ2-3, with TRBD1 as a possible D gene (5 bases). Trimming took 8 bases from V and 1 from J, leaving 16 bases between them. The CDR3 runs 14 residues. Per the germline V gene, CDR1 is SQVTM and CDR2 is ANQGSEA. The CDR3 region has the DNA TGCAGCTTTAGCAGGGCTGTGGGCACAGATACGCAGTATTTT. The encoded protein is CSFSRAVGTDTQYF.

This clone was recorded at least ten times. In nucleotides, the CDR3 is TGTGCCAGCAGTGATGGCCAGGGGTCCTACGAGCAGTACTTC. Translating it yields CASSDGQGSYEQYF. This rearrangement joins TRBV2 to TRBJ2-7; possible D gene TRBD1, 6 bases. The V end lost 3 bases, the J end lost 1 base, and 10 bases lay between the germline ends. Germline V gene lookup returns CDR1 SNHLY and CDR2 FYNNEI. The CDR3 is made up of 14 amino acids.

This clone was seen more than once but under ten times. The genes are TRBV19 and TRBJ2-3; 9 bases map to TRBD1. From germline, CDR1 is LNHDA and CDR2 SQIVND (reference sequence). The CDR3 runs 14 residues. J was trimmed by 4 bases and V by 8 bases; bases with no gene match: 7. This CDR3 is CASGYRGPPDTQYF. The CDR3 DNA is TGTGCCAGTGGATACAGGGGGCCGCCAGATACGCAGTATTTT.

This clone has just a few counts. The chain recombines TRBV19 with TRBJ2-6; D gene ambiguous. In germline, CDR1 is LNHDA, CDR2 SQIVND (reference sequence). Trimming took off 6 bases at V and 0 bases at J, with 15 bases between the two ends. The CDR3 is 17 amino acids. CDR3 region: CASRDVGIYSGANVLTF. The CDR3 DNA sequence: TGTGCCAGTAGAGATGTCGGTATCTACTCTGGGGCCAACGTCCTGACTTTC.

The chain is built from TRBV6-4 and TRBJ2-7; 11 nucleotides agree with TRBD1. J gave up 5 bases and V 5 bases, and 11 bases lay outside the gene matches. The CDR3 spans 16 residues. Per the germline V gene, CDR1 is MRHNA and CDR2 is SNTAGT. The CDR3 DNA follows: TGTGCCAGCAGTCTACGAAGGACAGGGGGCGGAAACGAGCAGTACTTC. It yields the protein CASSLRRTGGGNEQYF.

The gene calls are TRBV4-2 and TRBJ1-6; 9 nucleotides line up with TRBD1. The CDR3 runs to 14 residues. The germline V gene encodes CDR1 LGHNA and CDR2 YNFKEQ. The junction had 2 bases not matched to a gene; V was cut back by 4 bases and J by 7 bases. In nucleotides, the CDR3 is TGTGCCAGCAGCCGGGACAGGGACAATTCACCCCTCCACTTT. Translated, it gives CASSRDRDNSPLHF.

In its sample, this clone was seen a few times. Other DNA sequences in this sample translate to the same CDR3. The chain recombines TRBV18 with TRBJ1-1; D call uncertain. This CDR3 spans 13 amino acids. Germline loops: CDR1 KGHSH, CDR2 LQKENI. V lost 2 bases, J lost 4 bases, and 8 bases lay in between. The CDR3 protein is CASSPSGSTEAFF. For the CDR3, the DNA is TGTGCCAGCTCACCAAGCGGGAGCACTGAAGCTTTCTTT.

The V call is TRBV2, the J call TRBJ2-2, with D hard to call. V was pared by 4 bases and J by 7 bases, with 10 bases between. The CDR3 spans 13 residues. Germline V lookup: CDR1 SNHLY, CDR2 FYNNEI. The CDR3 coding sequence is TGTGCCAGCAGTGCCGTGGGCCGCGGGGAGCTGTTTTTT. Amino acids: CASSAVGRGELFF.

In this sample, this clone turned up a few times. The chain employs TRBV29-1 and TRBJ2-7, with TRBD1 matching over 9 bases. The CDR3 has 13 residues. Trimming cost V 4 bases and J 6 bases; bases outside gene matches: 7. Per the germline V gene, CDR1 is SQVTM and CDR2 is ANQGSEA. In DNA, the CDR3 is TGCAGCGTTGTGCGGACAGGGGAAGGCGAGCAGTACTTC. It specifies CSVVRTGEGEQYF.

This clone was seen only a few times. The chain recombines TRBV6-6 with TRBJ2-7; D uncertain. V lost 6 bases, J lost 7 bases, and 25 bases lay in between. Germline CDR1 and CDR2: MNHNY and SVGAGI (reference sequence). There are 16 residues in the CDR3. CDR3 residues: CASRPPSSGSPWEQYF. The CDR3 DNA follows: TGTGCCAGCAGGCCCCCGTCATCCGGGTCTCCTTGGGAGCAGTACTTC.